The rows below give T cell receptor beta chains drawn from one sample of a study of T cell responses to AZD1222 COVID-19 vaccine. The table came from immunoSEQ multiplex PCR; TCRdb's copy has only in-frame clones and leaves some out. The sample holds some 150,000 clones, 90% to 95% seen once. This specimen was peripheral blood, taken on day 0 of AZD1222 vaccination. These receptors came from an adult in good health. Each CDR3 is given with its conserved first and last residue. A D gene is named only where the DNA matches it firmly. Not every row has a clone size; where given, it reads once, few, many or a size class.

CDR3 protein,CDR3 DNA,clone size,V gene,D gene,J gene
CASSPTGSTDTQYF,TGTGCCAGCTCACCAACAGGAAGCACAGATACGCAGTATTTT,once,TRBV18,.,TRBJ2-3
CASSLTSGRALGDTQYF,TGTGCCAGCAGCTTAACTAGCGGGAGGGCCTTAGGAGATACGCAGTATTTT,.,TRBV7-9,TRBD2,TRBJ2-3
CSVAGSEGAPSTDTQYF,TGCAGCGTCGCCGGCTCAGAGGGCGCGCCCTCCACAGATACGCAGTATTTT,few,TRBV29-1,.,TRBJ2-3
CASRPQGGEQYF,TGTGCCAGCAGACCACAGGGTGGCGAGCAGTACTTC,.,TRBV7-9,.,TRBJ2-7
CASSETTYESNTGELFF,TGTGCCAGCAGTGAAACGACCTATGAATCGAACACCGGGGAGCTGTTTTTT,few,TRBV6-1,.,TRBJ2-2
CSASPGPYNTEAFF,TGCAGTGCTAGTCCGGGACCATATAACACTGAAGCTTTCTTT,.,TRBV20-1,.,TRBJ1-1
CASSLLGPGRLAFF,TGTGCCAGCAGTCTCTTAGGGCCCGGTAGGTTAGCTTTCTTT,.,TRBV28,.,TRBJ1-1
CASSPSGGNTGELFF,TGTGCCAGCAGCCCCTCCGGGGGGAACACCGGGGAGCTGTTTTTT,.,TRBV7-6,.,TRBJ2-2
CATSDPGQGYAGELFF,TGTGCCACCAGTGATCCCGGACAGGGGTACGCCGGGGAGCTGTTTTTT,once,TRBV24-1,TRBD1,TRBJ2-2
CASSNGFTGELFF,TGTGCCAGCAGCAACGGTTTCACCGGGGAGCTGTTTTTT,.,TRBV28,.,TRBJ2-2
CASSPHSLAGGFQETQYF,TGTGCCAGTAGTCCTCACTCCCTAGCGGGAGGGTTCCAAGAGACCCAGTACTTC,.,TRBV19,TRBD2,TRBJ2-5
CASSEKFGVRTDTQYF,TGTGCCAGCAGCGAAAAATTTGGGGTGAGGACAGATACGCAGTATTTT,.,TRBV14,.,TRBJ2-3
CASSPTAGGNTEAFF,TGTGCCAGCAGCCCCACTGCGGGGGGGAACACTGAAGCTTTCTTT,.,TRBV11-2,.,TRBJ1-1
CASSTGQGASGANVLTF,TGTGCCAGTAGTACGGGACAGGGGGCATCTGGGGCCAACGTCCTGACTTTC,.,TRBV19,TRBD1,TRBJ2-6
CASSSGGVTQYF,TGTGCCAGCAGTTCGGGGGGAGTTACGCAGTATTTT,.,TRBV27,TRBD2,TRBJ2-3
CASSVVGHLSSYEQYF,TGTGCCAGCAGTGTCGTGGGGCACCTGAGCTCCTACGAGCAGTACTTC,.,TRBV6-1,.,TRBJ2-7
CAWSVYLRGRATTQYF,TGTGCCTGGAGTGTTTATCTGCGTGGGAGGGCCACGACGCAGTATTTT,.,TRBV30,TRBD2,TRBJ2-3
CSAVGTYEQYF,TGCAGCGCGGTAGGGACCTACGAGCAGTACTTC,.,TRBV29-1,.,TRBJ2-7
CASSALAGNEQFF,TGTGCCAGCAGCGCCCTAGCGGGAAATGAGCAGTTCTTC,.,TRBV3-1/TRBV3-2,TRBD2,TRBJ2-1
CATSDPREKLFF,TGTGCCACCAGTGACCCAAGAGAAAAACTGTTTTTT,few,TRBV24-1,.,TRBJ1-4
CASSLASLVEHGYTF,TGTGCCAGCAGCTTAGCGTCACTGGTAGAACATGGCTACACCTTC,.,TRBV7-9,.,TRBJ1-2
CASSETGGNSGSPLHF,TGTGCCAGCAGTGAGACAGGGGGCAACAGCGGGTCACCCCTCCACTTT,.,TRBV2,TRBD1,TRBJ1-6
CASSPGGATGNTIYF,TGTGCCAGCAGCCCCGGAGGAGCTACTGGAAACACCATATATTTT,.,TRBV28,.,TRBJ1-3
CASSYRQNTEAFF,TGTGCCAGCAGTTACAGGCAGAACACTGAAGCTTTCTTT,.,TRBV27,.,TRBJ1-1